The 19 T cell receptor beta chains in this list originate from one sample, sequenced in a study of cytomegalovirus exposure and HLA in healthy donors. The data were produced by immunoSEQ multiplex PCR, yet TCRdb's version contains in-frame clones alone and is incomplete. The sample shows roughly 100,000 clones, 86% of them seen only once. The source material was PBMCs. All receptors come from a woman under 30 in good health and CMV-seropositive.

CDR3 nucleotides: TGTGCCAGCGGGCTGGGCGGGGGCGGAGGAACCGGGGAGCTGTTTTTT. Protein sequence: CASGLGGGGGTGELFF. The chain uses TRBV7-2 and TRBJ2-2; TRBD2 is a possible D gene (7 bases). Germline V lookup: CDR1 SGHTA, CDR2 FQGNSA. The CDR3 spans 16 residues. Trimming removed 8 bases at V and 5 bases at J, with 21 bases between.

This chain connects TRBV27 to TRBJ2-1; 7 nucleotides match TRBD1. Per the germline V gene, CDR1 is MNHEY and CDR2 is SMNVEV (reference sequence). CDR3 length equals 15 residues. The V gene end was trimmed by 2 bases and the J gene end by 4 bases; junction bases not matched to a gene: 5. This CDR3 reads CASSLTGESYNEQFF. CDR3 DNA sequence: TGTGCCAGCAGTTTAACAGGGGAGTCTTACAATGAGCAGTTCTTC.

This clone was found once. V usage is TRBV9 and J usage is TRBJ2-5, with 9 bases fitting TRBD2. Looked up from germline, CDR1 is SGDLS and CDR2 is YYNGEE. With V trimmed by 0 bases and J by 5 bases, 5 bases remained unmatched. CDR3 length equals 15 residues. The chain's CDR3 is CASSVGVAGVETQYF. Written as DNA, the CDR3 is TGTGCCAGCAGCGTAGGGGTAGCGGGAGTTGAGACCCAGTACTTC.

The chain carries TRBV2 and TRBJ1-1; TRBD1 aligns across 7 bases. CDR1 SNHLY and CDR2 FYNNEI come from the germline V gene. This CDR3 spans 13 amino acids. The V and J ends lost 4 bases and 1 base, in that order; junction bases with no gene match: 0. CDR3 in amino acids: CASSGDRNTEAFF. The CDR3, as DNA: TGTGCCAGCAGTGGGGACAGGAACACTGAAGCTTTCTTT.

This chain uses TRBV29-1 with TRBJ2-7; 9 bases fit TRBD1. This CDR3 region has 14 residues. The germline V gene has CDR1 SQVTM and CDR2 ANQGSEA. V lost 6 bases to trimming and J lost 3 bases; unmatched junction nucleotides: 9. In DNA form, the CDR3 reads TGCAGCGTCGCGGACAGGGGCGTCTTCTACGAGCAGTACTTC. Amino acids: CSVADRGVFYEQYF.

This chain connects TRBV7-9 to TRBJ2-3; tentative D call: TRBD2 (5 bases). The germline gives CDR1 SEHNR, CDR2 FQNEAQ (reference sequence). V gave up 2 bases and J gave up 0 bases, with 12 bases separating them. The CDR3 is made up of 16 amino acids. CDR3 amino acids: CASSLRGAASTDTQYF. For the CDR3, the DNA is TGTGCCAGCAGCTTACGGGGTGCGGCTAGCACAGATACGCAGTATTTT.

The chain uses TRBV6-5 and TRBJ1-2; tentatively, D is TRBD1 (5 bases). V was shortened by 2 bases and J by 4 bases, with 8 bases between the two germline ends. Germline V lookup: CDR1 MNHEY, CDR2 SVGAGI. CDR3 size: 13 residues. CDR3 residues: CASSYDSPYGYTF. In DNA form, the CDR3 reads TGTGCCAGCAGTTACGACAGCCCCTATGGCTACACCTTC.

The chain has TRBV29-1 and TRBJ1-3; 7 bases fit TRBD1. CDR3 length: 13 residues. Trimming removed 6 bases from V and 4 bases from J; junction bases left unmatched: 6. CDR1 is SQVTM and CDR2 is ANQGSEA in the germline V gene. CDR3 region: CSVKQGPGNTIYF. DNA of the CDR3: TGCAGCGTCAAACAGGGGCCCGGAAACACCATATATTTT.

V is TRBV7-6 and J is TRBJ2-7; 8 nucleotides match TRBD1. Germline V gene sequence: CDR1 SGHVS, CDR2 FNYEAQ. CDR3 length: 18 amino acids. V lost 4 bases to trimming and J lost 1 base; unmatched junction nucleotides: 15. CDR3 residues: CASSSLESGGKESYEQYF. CDR3 DNA: TGTGCCAGCAGCTCTCTGGAATCAGGGGGCAAAGAGTCCTACGAGCAGTACTTC. Combining the CDR3 with reference TRBV7-6 and TRBJ2-7 gives the whole variable domain GAGVSQSPRYKVTKRGQDVALRCDPISGHVSLYWYRQALGQGPEFLTYFNYEAQQDKSGLPNDRFSAERPEGSISTLTIQRTEQRDSAMYRCASSSLESGGKESYEQYFGPGTRLTVT.

The CDR3 loop is CSSSGRGYNEQFF. The CDR3 DNA is TGCAGCTCGAGCGGGAGGGGGTACAATGAGCAGTTCTTC. J is TRBJ2-1 and V is TRBV29-1; TRBD2 matches 10 bases. The CDR3 has 13 amino acids. Trimming cost V 8 bases and J 4 bases; bases outside gene matches: 5. The germline gives CDR1 SQVTM, CDR2 ANQGSEA.

V is TRBV6-5 and J is TRBJ2-7, with a tentative D call TRBD2 (6 bases). Trimming removed 6 bases from V and 5 bases from J, with 20 bases in between. Looked up from germline, CDR1 is MNHEY and CDR2 is SVGAGI. The CDR3 extends over 15 amino acids. CDR3 region: CASSRVGGMTNEQYF. CDR3 sequence (DNA): TGTGCCAGCAGCCGGGTGGGAGGTATGACTAACGAGCAGTACTTC.

For this clone: A junction boundary mismatches the germline segment, possibly from a read error. The chain is built from TRBV7-7 and TRBJ2-2; TRBD1 aligns across 7 bases. Germline lookup yields CDR1 SSHAT and CDR2 FNYEAQ (reference sequence). CDR3 size: 14 residues. The CDR3 DNA sequence: TGTGCTAGCAGCTTAGCGACAGGGTCCGGGGAGCTGTTTTTT. It codes for CASSLATGSGELFF.

The chain employs TRBV5-1 and TRBJ2-7, with 7 bases matching TRBD1. Looked up from germline, CDR1 is SGHRS and CDR2 is YFSETQ. The CDR3 sequence is 14 residues long. With V trimmed by 4 bases and J by 5 bases, 9 bases remained unmatched. CDR3 amino acids: CASSHGTVFNEQYF. The CDR3 DNA is TGCGCCAGCAGCCACGGGACAGTGTTCAACGAGCAGTACTTC.

This chain links TRBV30 with TRBJ2-1; D gene unclear. Trimming cost V 4 bases and J 1 base, with 2 bases left between them. CDR1 and CDR2 from the germline V gene are GTSNPN and SVGIG (reference sequence). This CDR3 comprises 11 residues. The CDR3 DNA sequence: TGTGCCTGGACTTCCTACAATGAGCAGTTCTTC. Residues: CAWTSYNEQFF.

The sample holds a few counts of this clone. This chain connects TRBV4-1 to TRBJ1-5, with D maybe TRBD1 (5 bases). Germline CDR1 and CDR2: MGHRA and YSYEKL. Trimming removed 0 bases from V and 4 bases from J, with 13 bases in between. There are 16 residues in the CDR3. This chain's CDR3 is CASSQDLRQSNQPQHF. In DNA form, the CDR3 reads TGCGCCAGCAGCCAAGATCTTCGACAGTCAAATCAGCCCCAGCATTTT.

This clone was seen a single time. The chain is built from TRBV5-3 and TRBJ2-3; 11 bases are shared with TRBD2. Being an ORF, TRBV5-3 has a function that is uncertain. Unmatched junction bases numbered 7, after V lost 4 bases and J lost 3 bases. This CDR3 comprises 16 residues. The CDR3 DNA is TGTGCCAGAAGCCCCAAACTAGCGGGAGAGACAGATACGCAGTATTTT. It codes for CARSPKLAGETDTQYF.

The V call is TRBV28, the J call TRBJ1-5; a weak D match, TRBD1 (6 bases). This CDR3 comprises 14 residues. Between the trimmed V and J ends, which lost 5 bases and 0 bases, there was a span of 8 bases. Germline V gene data show CDR1 as MDHEN and CDR2 as SYDVKM. As DNA, the CDR3 is TGTGCCAGCAGTGGGACAATTAGCAATCAGCCCCAGCATTTT. Translation gives CASSGTISNQPQHF.

The chain links TRBV7-9 to TRBJ1-5, with TRBD1 matching over 11 bases. Germline-derived CDR1 and CDR2 are SEHNR and FQNEAQ (reference sequence). The CDR3 length is 15 residues. The junction had 9 bases not matched to a gene; V was cut back by 5 bases and J by 9 bases. CDR3: CASSAGTGGFLPQHF. The CDR3 nucleotides read TGTGCCAGCAGCGCCGGGACAGGGGGTTTTTTGCCCCAGCATTTT.

The chain combines TRBV5-4 with TRBJ2-1, with TRBD2 matching 12 bases. From germline, CDR1 is SGHNT and CDR2 YYREEE (reference sequence). This CDR3 spans 17 amino acids. Losses at the gene ends were 4 bases for V and 7 bases for J; bases not matched to a gene: 12. The CDR3 sequence: CASSRTLTSGSFNEQFF. CDR3 DNA: TGTGCCAGCAGCCGAACACTGACTAGCGGGAGTTTTAATGAGCAGTTCTTC. The whole variable domain, filled in from reference TRBV5-4 and TRBJ2-1, reads ETGVTQSPTHLIKTRGQQVTLRCSSQSGHNTVSWYQQALGQGPQFIFQYYREEENGRGNFPPRFSGLQFPNYSSELNVNALELDDSALYLCASSRTLTSGSFNEQFFGPGTRLTVL.